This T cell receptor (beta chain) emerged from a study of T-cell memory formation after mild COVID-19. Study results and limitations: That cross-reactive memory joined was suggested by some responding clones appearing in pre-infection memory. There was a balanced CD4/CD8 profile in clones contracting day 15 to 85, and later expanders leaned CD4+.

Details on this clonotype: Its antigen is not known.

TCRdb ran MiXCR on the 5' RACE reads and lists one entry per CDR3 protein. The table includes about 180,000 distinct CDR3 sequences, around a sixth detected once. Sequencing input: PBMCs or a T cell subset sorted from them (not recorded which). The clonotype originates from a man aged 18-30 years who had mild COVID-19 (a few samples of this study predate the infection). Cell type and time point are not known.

DNA of the CDR3: TGCAGTGCCCCTCGGCCACGGGGGGGTAATGAGCAGTTCTTC. This sequence encodes CSAPRPRGGNEQFF. The chain combines TRBV20-1 with TRBJ2-1, with 8 bases lining up with TRBD2. Germline V gives CDR1 DFQATT, CDR2 SNEGSKA (reference sequence). Unmatched junction bases numbered 11, after V lost 6 bases and J lost 7 bases. This CDR3 is built from 14 residues.